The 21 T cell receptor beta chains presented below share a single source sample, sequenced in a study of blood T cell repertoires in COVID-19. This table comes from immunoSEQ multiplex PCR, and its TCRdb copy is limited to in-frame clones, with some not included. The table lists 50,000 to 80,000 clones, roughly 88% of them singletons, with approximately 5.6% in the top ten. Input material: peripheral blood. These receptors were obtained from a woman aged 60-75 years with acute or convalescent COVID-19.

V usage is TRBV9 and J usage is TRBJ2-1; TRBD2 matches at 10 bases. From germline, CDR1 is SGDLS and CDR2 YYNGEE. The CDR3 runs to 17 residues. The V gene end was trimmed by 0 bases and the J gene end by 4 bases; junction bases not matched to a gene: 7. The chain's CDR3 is CASSVGGGLAVYNEQFF. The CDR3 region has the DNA TGTGCCAGCAGCGTAGGGGGAGGACTAGCGGTTTACAATGAGCAGTTCTTC.

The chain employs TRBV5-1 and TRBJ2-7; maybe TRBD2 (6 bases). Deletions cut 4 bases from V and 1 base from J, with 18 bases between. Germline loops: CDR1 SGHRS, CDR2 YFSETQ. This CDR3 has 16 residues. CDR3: CASSRNPNGGSYEQYF. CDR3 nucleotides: TGCGCCAGCAGCCGGAACCCTAACGGGGGTTCCTACGAGCAGTACTTC. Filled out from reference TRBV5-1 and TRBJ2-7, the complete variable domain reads KAGVTQTPRYLIKTRGQQVTLSCSPISGHRSVSWYQQTPGQGLQFLFEYFSETQRNKGNFPGRFSGRQFSNSRSEMNVSTLELGDSALYLCASSRNPNGGSYEQYFGPGTRLTVT.

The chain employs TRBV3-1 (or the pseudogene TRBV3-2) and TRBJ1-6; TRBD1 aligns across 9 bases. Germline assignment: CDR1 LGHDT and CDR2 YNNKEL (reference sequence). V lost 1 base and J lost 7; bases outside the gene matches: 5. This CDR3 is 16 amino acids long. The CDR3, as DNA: TGTGCCAGCAGCCAAGGGCTGGGACAGGGCAATTCACCCCTCCACTTT. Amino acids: CASSQGLGQGNSPLHF.

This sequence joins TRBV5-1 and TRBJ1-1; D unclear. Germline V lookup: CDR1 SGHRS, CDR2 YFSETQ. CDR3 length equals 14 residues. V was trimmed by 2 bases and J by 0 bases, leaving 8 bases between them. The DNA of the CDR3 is TGCGCCAGCAGCTTTTCAGGAATGAACACTGAAGCTTTCTTT. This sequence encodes CASSFSGMNTEAFF. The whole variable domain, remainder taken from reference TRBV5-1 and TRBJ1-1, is KAGVTQTPRYLIKTRGQQVTLSCSPISGHRSVSWYQQTPGQGLQFLFEYFSETQRNKGNFPGRFSGRQFSNSRSEMNVSTLELGDSALYLCASSFSGMNTEAFFGQGTRLTVV.

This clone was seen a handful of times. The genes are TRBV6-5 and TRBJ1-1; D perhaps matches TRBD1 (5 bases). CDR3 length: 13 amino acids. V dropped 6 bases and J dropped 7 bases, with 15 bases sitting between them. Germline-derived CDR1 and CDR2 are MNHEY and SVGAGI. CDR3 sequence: CASSRIDSSEAFF. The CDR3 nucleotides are TGTGCCAGCAGCCGGATTGACAGTAGTGAAGCTTTCTTT.

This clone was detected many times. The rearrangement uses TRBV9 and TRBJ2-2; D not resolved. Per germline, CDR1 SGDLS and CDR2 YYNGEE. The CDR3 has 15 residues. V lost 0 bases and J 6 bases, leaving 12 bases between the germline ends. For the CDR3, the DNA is TGTGCCAGCAGCGTAGTTGGCAGGCTCGCCGGGGAGCTGTTTTTT. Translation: CASSVVGRLAGELFF.

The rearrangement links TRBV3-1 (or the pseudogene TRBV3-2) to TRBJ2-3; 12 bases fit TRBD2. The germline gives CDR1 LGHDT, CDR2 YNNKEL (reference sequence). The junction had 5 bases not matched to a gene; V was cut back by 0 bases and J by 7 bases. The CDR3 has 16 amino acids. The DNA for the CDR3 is TGTGCCAGCAGCCAAGACCTAGCGGGGGGGCGGTATACGCAGTATTTT. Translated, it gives CASSQDLAGGRYTQYF.

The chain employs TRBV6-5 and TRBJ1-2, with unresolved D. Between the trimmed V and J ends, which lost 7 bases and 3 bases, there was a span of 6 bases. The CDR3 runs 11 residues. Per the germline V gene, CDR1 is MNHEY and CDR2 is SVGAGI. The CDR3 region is CASNTDYGYTF. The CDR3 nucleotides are TGTGCCAGCAACACCGACTATGGCTACACCTTC.

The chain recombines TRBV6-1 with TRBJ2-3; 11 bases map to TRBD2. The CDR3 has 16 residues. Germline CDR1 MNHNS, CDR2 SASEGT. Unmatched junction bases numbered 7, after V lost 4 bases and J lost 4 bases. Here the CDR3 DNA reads TGTGCCAGCAGTGTACTTAGCGGGGGGGCTCCAGATACGCAGTATTTT. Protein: CASSVLSGGAPDTQYF.

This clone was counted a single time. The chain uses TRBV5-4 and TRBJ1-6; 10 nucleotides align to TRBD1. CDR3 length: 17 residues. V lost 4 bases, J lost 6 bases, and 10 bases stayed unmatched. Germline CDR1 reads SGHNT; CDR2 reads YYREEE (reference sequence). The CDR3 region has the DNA TGTGCCAGCAGCGGGCGACAGGGGGCTTTAGGTAATTCACCCCTCCACTTT. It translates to CASSGRQGALGNSPLHF.

The CDR3 DNA reads as TGTGCCAGTACGGGCAGGGGGCCCGTTCTTAACAATCAGCCCCAGCATTTT. This codes for CASTGRGPVLNNQPQHF. V is TRBV19 and J is TRBJ1-5; 8 positions agree with TRBD1. The CDR3 totals 17 residues. The V and J ends lost 7 bases and 3 bases, in that order; junction bases with no gene match: 14. Germline V CDR1 and CDR2: LNHDA, SQIVND (reference sequence).

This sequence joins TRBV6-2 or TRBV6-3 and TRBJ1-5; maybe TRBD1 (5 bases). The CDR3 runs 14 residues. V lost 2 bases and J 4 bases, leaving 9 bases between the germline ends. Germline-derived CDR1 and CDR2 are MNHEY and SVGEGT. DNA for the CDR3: TGTGCCAGCAGTTACGGGGGGGGAAATCAGCCCCAGCATTTT. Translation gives CASSYGGGNQPQHF.

As DNA, the CDR3 is TGCGCCAGCAGCCCAGGACTAGCGGGGTTGGGGGAGACCCAGTACTTC. Translated: CASSPGLAGLGETQYF. V usage is TRBV5-1 and J usage is TRBJ2-5; TRBD2 agrees at 12 bases. The CDR3 spans 16 residues. J gave up 5 bases and V 4 bases, and 9 bases lay outside the gene matches. Germline-derived CDR1 and CDR2 are SGHRS and YFSETQ.

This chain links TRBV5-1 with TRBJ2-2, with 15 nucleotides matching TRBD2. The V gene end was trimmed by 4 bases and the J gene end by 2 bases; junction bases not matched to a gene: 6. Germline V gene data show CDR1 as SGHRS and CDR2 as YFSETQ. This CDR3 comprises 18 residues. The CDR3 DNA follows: TGCGCCAGCAGCCCCCTGGGACTAGCGGGGGGCAACACCGGGGAGCTGTTTTTT. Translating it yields CASSPLGLAGGNTGELFF.

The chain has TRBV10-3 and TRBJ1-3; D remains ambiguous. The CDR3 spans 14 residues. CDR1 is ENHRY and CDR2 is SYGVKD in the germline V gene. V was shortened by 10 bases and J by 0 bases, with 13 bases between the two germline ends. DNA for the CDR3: TGTGCCACTCAAGAGGATGTCTCTGGAAACACCATATATTTT. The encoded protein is CATQEDVSGNTIYF.

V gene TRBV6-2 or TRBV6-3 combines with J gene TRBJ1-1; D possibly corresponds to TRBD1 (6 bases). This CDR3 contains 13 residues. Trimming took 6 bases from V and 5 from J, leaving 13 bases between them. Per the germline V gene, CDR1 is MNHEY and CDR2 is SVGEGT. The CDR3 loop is CASSLQGWTEAFF. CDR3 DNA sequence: TGTGCCAGCAGCTTACAGGGATGGACTGAAGCTTTCTTT.

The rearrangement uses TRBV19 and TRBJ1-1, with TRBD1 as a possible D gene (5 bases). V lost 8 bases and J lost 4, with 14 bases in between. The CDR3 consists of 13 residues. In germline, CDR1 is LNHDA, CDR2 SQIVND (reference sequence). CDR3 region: CASSGVMGTEAFF. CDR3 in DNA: TGTGCCAGTTCGGGGGTTATGGGCACTGAAGCTTTCTTT.

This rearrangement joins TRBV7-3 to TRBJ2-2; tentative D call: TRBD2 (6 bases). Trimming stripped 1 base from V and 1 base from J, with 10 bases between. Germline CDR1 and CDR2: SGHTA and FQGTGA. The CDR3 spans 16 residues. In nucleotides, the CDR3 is TGTGCCAGCAGCTTAAATGTAGCGGTGAACACCGGGGAGCTGTTTTTT. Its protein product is CASSLNVAVNTGELFF.

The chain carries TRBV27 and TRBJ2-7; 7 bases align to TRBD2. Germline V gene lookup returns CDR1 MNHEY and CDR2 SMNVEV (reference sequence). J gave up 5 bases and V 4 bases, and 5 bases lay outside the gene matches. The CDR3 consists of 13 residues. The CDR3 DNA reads TGTGCCAGCAGTTGGGGGGGGAACCACGAGCAGTACTTC. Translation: CASSWGGNHEQYF.

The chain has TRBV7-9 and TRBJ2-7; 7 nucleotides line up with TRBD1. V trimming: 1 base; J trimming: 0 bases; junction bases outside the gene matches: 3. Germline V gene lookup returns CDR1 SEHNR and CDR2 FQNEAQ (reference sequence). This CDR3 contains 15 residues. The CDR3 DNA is TGTGCCAGCAGCTTAGTGACAGGGCTCTCCTACGAGCAGTACTTC. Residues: CASSLVTGLSYEQYF. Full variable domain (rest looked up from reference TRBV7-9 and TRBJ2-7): DTGVSQNPRHKITKRGQNVTFRCDPISEHNRLYWYRQTLGQGPEFLTYFQNEAQLEKSRLLSDRFSAERPKGSFSTLEIQRTEQGDSAMYLCASSLVTGLSYEQYFGPGTRLTVT.

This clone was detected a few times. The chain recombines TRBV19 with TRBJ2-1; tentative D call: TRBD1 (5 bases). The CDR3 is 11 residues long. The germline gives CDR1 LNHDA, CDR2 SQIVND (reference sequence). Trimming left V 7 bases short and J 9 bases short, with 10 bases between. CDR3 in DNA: TGTGCCAGTACAGGGCTGTTTGAGCAGTTCTTC. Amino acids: CASTGLFEQFF.